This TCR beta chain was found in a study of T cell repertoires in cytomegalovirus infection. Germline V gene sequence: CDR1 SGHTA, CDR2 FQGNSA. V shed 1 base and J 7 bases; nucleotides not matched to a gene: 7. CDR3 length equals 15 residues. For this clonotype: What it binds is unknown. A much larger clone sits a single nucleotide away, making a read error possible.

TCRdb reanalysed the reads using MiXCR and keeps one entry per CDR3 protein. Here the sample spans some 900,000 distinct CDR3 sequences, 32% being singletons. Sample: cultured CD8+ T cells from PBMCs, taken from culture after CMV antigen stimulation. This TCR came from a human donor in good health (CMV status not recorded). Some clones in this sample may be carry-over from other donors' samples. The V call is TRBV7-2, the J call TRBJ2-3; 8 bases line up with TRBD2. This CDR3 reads CASSLVGGARNTQYF. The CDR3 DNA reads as TGTGCCAGCAGCTTAGTCGGGGGGGCCAGAAATACGCAGTATTTT.